These 17 T cell receptor beta chains originate from one sample sequenced in a study of T cell clonality in common variable immunodeficiency. Sequencing was performed with immunoSEQ multiplex PCR; in TCRdb, only in-frame clones are kept and a portion is missing. The profile covers 40,000 to 60,000 clones, none occurring a single time. Sequencing was done on a sample of peripheral blood mononuclear cells. The receptors here all came from a person aged 18-69 years in good health.

This clone was picked up many times. The read finishes 3 residues shy of the CDR3 end, and the germline J gene is used to complete it. This chain joins TRBV5-1 and TRBJ2-2; TRBD2 matches 7 bases. The CDR3 runs 16 residues. Losses at the gene ends were 3 bases for V and 0 bases for J; bases not matched to a gene: 5. Germline V CDR1 and CDR2: SGHRS, YFSETQ. This CDR3 is CASSWAGGANTGELFF. The covered CDR3 bases are TGCGCCAGCAGCTGGGCTGGGGGGGCGAACACCGGGGAG.

About this clone itself: The CDR3 extends 3 residues past the end of the read, so its final part is completed from the germline J gene. This sequence joins TRBV20-1 and TRBJ1-1; 8 positions match TRBD1. The CDR3 has 11 residues. Per the germline V gene, CDR1 is DFQATT and CDR2 is SNEGSKA (reference sequence). The part of the CDR3 DNA that was read is TGCAGTGCTAGGACAGGGGAGTGG. Residues: CSARTGEW. The entire CDR3 protein reads CSARTGEWAFF.

This clone was detected ten times or more. The read stops 3 residues short of the end of the CDR3; the missing end is completed from the germline J gene. The chain combines TRBV7-3 with TRBJ1-1, with a weak D call TRBD1 (5 bases). This CDR3 has 14 amino acids. The germline V gene encodes CDR1 SGHTA and CDR2 FQGTGA. The ends were cut back, 1 base at V and 2 bases at J, with 8 bases in the middle. The CDR3 here is CASSLSRGNTEAFF. Partial CDR3 DNA: TGTGCCAGCAGCTTAAGTAGGGGTAACACTGAA.

This clone occurred many times. The read ends 3 residues before the CDR3 terminus; that terminus is restored from the germline J gene. The rearrangement joins TRBV13 to TRBJ2-7; 9 nucleotides match TRBD1. J gave up 2 bases and V 0 bases, and 14 bases lay outside the gene matches. The CDR3 sequence is 19 residues long. Germline values: CDR1 PRHDT, CDR2 FYEKMQ (reference sequence). CDR3 sequence reads: CASSLGFRHSDRGTYEQYF. The sequenced CDR3 bases are TGTGCCAGCAGCTTAGGATTCCGGCATTCCGACAGGGGGACCTACGAG.

This clone was detected many times. The read terminates 3 residues before the CDR3 end, so the remaining end is supplied by the germline J gene. This sequence joins TRBV7-9 and TRBJ1-3; D ambiguous. This CDR3 spans 15 amino acids. Trimming stripped 2 bases from V and 0 bases from J, with 8 bases between. Germline V gives CDR1 SEHNR, CDR2 FQNEAQ (reference sequence). CDR3 bases read: TGTGCCAGCAGCTTAAACACAGACTCTGGAAACACC. As protein: CASSLNTDSGNT. The whole CDR3 protein reads CASSLNTDSGNTIYF.

This clone was seen many times. The read gets to within 3 residues of the CDR3 end, and the germline J gene fills in the rest. The chain has TRBV7-2 and TRBJ2-7; tentatively, D is TRBD1 (5 bases). Germline V gene lookup returns CDR1 SGHTA and CDR2 FQGNSA. The CDR3 is 13 residues long. The germline V and J ends were trimmed by 2 bases and 6 bases, with 11 bases remaining between them. CDR3 DNA, as far as it was read: TGTGCCAGCAGCTTACAGGGATTCGGCGAG. It is translated as CASSLQGFGE. The full CDR3 protein is CASSLQGFGEQYF.

This clone was observed many times. The observed sequence ends 3 residues before the CDR3 terminus, with the missing tail filled in from the germline J gene. The J gene is TRBJ1-2, the V gene TRBV6-2 or TRBV6-3, with no clear D. Trimming cost V 0 bases and J 4 bases, with 6 bases left between them. The CDR3 sequence is 13 residues long. CDR1 is MNHEY and CDR2 is SVGEGT in the germline V gene. The chain's CDR3 is CASSYSSVYGYTF. The sequenced CDR3 bases are TGTGCCAGCAGTTACTCATCCGTCTATGGC.

Regarding this clone: The read stops 3 residues short of the end of the CDR3; the missing end is completed from the germline J gene. The rearrangement uses TRBV7-3 and TRBJ1-1, with D possibly matching TRBD1 (5 bases). Per the germline V gene, CDR1 is SGHTA and CDR2 is FQGTGA. The CDR3 sequence is 15 residues long. The CDR3 protein is CASSLEAGHPYEAFF. Incomplete CDR3 DNA: TGTGCCAGCAGCCTAGAGGCGGGGCATCCCTACGAG.

This clone has a count of ten or more. The read is 3 residues too short to cover the CDR3 end, so that end is filled in from the germline J gene. The rearrangement uses TRBV12-3 or TRBV12-4 and TRBJ2-2; D might be TRBD2 (6 bases). Trimming took 6 bases from V and 6 from J, leaving 11 bases between them. This CDR3 has 13 amino acids. The sequenced part of the CDR3 DNA is TGTGCCAGCAGGGATTCGGGGGCCGGGGAG. Residues: CASRDSGAGE. The complete CDR3 reads CASRDSGAGELFF.

This clone showed up many times. The read ends 3 residues before the CDR3 terminus; that terminus is restored from the germline J gene. Other DNA sequences within the sample encode an identical CDR3. This chain uses TRBV11-3 with TRBJ2-2, with D tentatively TRBD1 (5 bases). There are 15 residues in the CDR3. Germline lookup yields CDR1 SGHNT and CDR2 YENEEA. Deletions cut 2 bases from V and 1 base from J, with 8 bases between. The CDR3 reads CASSLRQGNTGELFF. The sequenced CDR3 bases are TGTGCCAGCAGCTTACGTCAGGGGAACACCGGGGAG.

This clone was detected many times. The CDR3 extends 3 residues past the end of the read, so its final part is completed from the germline J gene. This sequence joins TRBV6-2 or TRBV6-3 and TRBJ2-7; tentatively, D is TRBD1 (5 bases). V was shortened by 5 bases and J by 6 bases, with 14 bases between the two germline ends. The CDR3 covers 13 residues. Germline V gene lookup returns CDR1 MNHEY and CDR2 SVGEGT. Incomplete CDR3 DNA: TGTGCCAGCAGTCCAAGGGCACAGGCCGAG. Encoded protein: CASSPRAQAE. The entire CDR3 sequence reads CASSPRAQAEQYF.

A few counts support this clone. The read terminates 3 residues ahead of where the CDR3 ends, so the germline J gene completes it. The chain combines TRBV7-9 with TRBJ2-7; D uncertain. The germline V gene encodes CDR1 SEHNR and CDR2 FQNEAQ (reference sequence). Between the trimmed V and J ends, which lost 5 bases and 0 bases, there was a span of 5 bases. The CDR3 runs to 12 residues. CDR3 bases read: TGTGCCAGCAGCCAGAGCTCCTACGAG. The encoded protein is CASSQSSYE. The CDR3 as a whole reads CASSQSSYEQYF.

This clone was detected ten times or more. The CDR3 goes on 3 residues after the read ends, and that part is filled in from the germline J gene. The gene calls are TRBV7-2 and TRBJ2-7; weak D call: TRBD2 (6 bases). The CDR3 length is 14 residues. The V end was cut by 3 bases, the J end by 0 bases, with 9 bases between. Germline V gene sequence: CDR1 SGHTA, CDR2 FQGNSA. The CDR3 protein is CASSLRRGSYEQYF. The covered CDR3 bases are TGTGCCAGCAGCTTGCGGAGGGGCTCCTACGAG. Combining the CDR3 with reference TRBV7-2 and TRBJ2-7 gives the whole variable domain GAGVSQSPSNKVTEKGKDVELRCDPISGHTALYWYRQSLGQGLEFLIYFQGNSAPDKSGLPSDRFSAERTGGSVSTLTIQRTQQEDSAVYLCASSLRRGSYEQYFGPGTRLTVT.

This clone was detected many times. The read terminates 3 residues before the CDR3 end, so the remaining end is supplied by the germline J gene. The genes are TRBV18 and TRBJ2-2; D is perhaps TRBD2 (5 bases). This CDR3 region has 13 residues. The germline V gene has CDR1 KGHSH and CDR2 LQKENI. The V end was cut by 9 bases, the J end by 1 base, with 9 bases between. CDR3 bases read: TGTGCCAGTCTCGAGGGGAACACCGGGGAG. Translating gives CASLEGNTGE. The entire CDR3 protein reads CASLEGNTGELFF. Full variable domain (outside the CDR3, taken from reference TRBV18 and TRBJ2-2): NAGVMQNPRHLVRRRGQEARLRCSPMKGHSHVYWYRQLPEEGLKFMVYLQKENIIDESGMPKERFSAEFPKEGPSILRIQQVVRGDSAAYFCASLEGNTGELFFGEGSRLTVL.

This clone was seen at least ten times. The read falls 3 residues short of the CDR3 end, and the missing part is taken from the germline J gene. The chain combines TRBV20-1 with TRBJ2-1; 9 bases align to TRBD2. Germline values: CDR1 DFQATT, CDR2 SNEGSKA (reference sequence). This CDR3 comprises 15 residues. V lost 0 bases, J lost 8 bases, and 8 bases stayed unmatched. The CDR3: CSARDVREGGYEQFF. The CDR3 bases that were read are TGCAGTGCTAGAGATGTGCGGGAGGGAGGGTATGAG.

In its sample, this clone was seen many times. The read terminates 3 residues before the CDR3 end, so the remaining end is supplied by the germline J gene. The rearrangement uses TRBV7-2 and TRBJ2-3; maybe TRBD2 (6 bases). Germline V gene data show CDR1 as SGHTA and CDR2 as FQGNSA. The V end lost 5 bases, the J end lost 2 bases, and 11 bases lay between the germline ends. This CDR3 is 14 amino acids long. CDR3 sequence: CASSPGLPTDTQYF. The sequenced part of the CDR3 DNA is TGTGCCAGCAGCCCGGGACTCCCCACAGATACG.

Many counts were recorded for this clone. The read gets to within 3 residues of the CDR3 end, and the germline J gene fills in the rest. The rearrangement uses TRBV7-9 and TRBJ1-4; D remains unclear. CDR3 length equals 15 residues. Trimming stripped 5 bases from V and 8 bases from J, with 18 bases between. Looked up from germline, CDR1 is SEHNR and CDR2 is FQNEAQ (reference sequence). The DNA read from the CDR3 is TGTGCCAGCAGCCCCCGAGCGGATACGGGGGAAAAA. It translates to CASSPRADTGEK. The complete CDR3 reads CASSPRADTGEKLFF.